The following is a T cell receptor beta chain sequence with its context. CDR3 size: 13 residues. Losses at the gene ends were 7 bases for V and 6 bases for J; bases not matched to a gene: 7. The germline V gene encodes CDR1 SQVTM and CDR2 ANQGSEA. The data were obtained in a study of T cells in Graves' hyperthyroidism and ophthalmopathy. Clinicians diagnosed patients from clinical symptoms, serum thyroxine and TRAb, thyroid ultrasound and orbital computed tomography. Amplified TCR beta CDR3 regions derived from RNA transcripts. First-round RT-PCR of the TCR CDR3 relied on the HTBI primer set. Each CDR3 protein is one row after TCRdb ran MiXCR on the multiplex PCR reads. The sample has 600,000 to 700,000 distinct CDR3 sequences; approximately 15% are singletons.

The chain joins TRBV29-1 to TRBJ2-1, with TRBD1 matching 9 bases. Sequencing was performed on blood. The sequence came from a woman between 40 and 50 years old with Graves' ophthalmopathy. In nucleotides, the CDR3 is TGCAGCGCGCCGGGACAGGGCTTCAATGAGCAGTTCTTC. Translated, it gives CSAPGQGFNEQFF.